This is a list of T cell receptor beta chains from one sample in a study of CD8 T cells in ankylosing spondylitis. Each CDR3 protein is one row after TCRdb ran MiXCR on the 5' RACE reads. Here the sample spans about 360,000 distinct CDR3 sequences, about 20% being singletons. The sequenced material came from blood, either unsorted or a sorted T cell fraction (not recorded which). The receptors come from a male donor with ankylosing spondylitis or in good health (not recorded which). Both conserved end residues are part of each CDR3. Not all rows give a size; the values are once, few, many and, for expanded clones, a class.

few,TRBJ2-3,TRBV25-1,CASSSYRDQTDTQYF
NA,TRBJ2-7,TRBV20-1,CSAIRGNLYEQYF
many,TRBJ2-5,TRBV27,CASSLLAGGRETQYF
few,TRBJ2-2,TRBV29-1,CSVGDAGELFF
NA,TRBJ2-7,TRBV24-1,CATSDRNYEQYF
few,TRBJ1-2,TRBV29-1,CSVELRAGRSGYTF
many,TRBJ2-2,TRBV6-5,CASSDASGELFF
few,TRBJ2-1,TRBV10-3,CAISESRPSALNEQFF
few,TRBJ2-1,TRBV3-1,CASSPPVLGDLSYNEQFF
few,TRBJ2-7,TRBV5-1,CASSLVWGYEQYF
few,TRBJ2-7,TRBV2,CASSVGTGSEQYF
NA,TRBJ2-7,TRBV27,CASSYLGQGDEQYF
many,TRBJ2-5,TRBV12-3/TRBV12-4,CASRPGTSVKETQYF
NA,TRBJ1-4,TRBV7-9,CASSPGRMELFF
once,TRBJ2-5,TRBV7-3,CASSSQGGLQETQYF
few,TRBJ2-7,TRBV9,CASSEGQADSYEQYF
few,TRBJ2-7,TRBV27,CASSFSEGNYPYEQYF
NA,TRBJ2-5,TRBV12-3/TRBV12-4,CASSPRLAGGPWQETQYF
NA,TRBJ2-7,TRBV5-1,CASSDSPPGQGYEQYF
NA,TRBJ2-3,TRBV30,CAWSSLGPDTQYF
many,TRBJ2-7,TRBV12-3/TRBV12-4,CASRGLGYEQYF
few,TRBJ2-7,TRBV29-1,CSVVASQVSSYEQYF
few,TRBJ2-2,TRBV10-2,CASTPGGPTGELFF
many,TRBJ1-6,TRBV20-1,CSARDSWSLSYNSPLHF
few,TRBJ2-3,TRBV29-1,CSVRPDRGIVDTQYF
few,TRBJ2-7,TRBV28,CASTLSSSYEQYF
NA,TRBJ2-7,TRBV7-9,CASSAWGGGYEQYF